This entry lists 23 T cell receptor beta chains sequenced from one sample in a study of Graves' ophthalmopathy and Graves' hyperthyroidism. Amplification targeted the TCR beta CDR3 regions, with RNA transcripts as the source material. Investigators did first-round RT-PCR with HTBI primers, then second-round multiplex PCR. TCRdb ran MiXCR on the multiplex PCR reads and lists one entry per CDR3 protein. Of about 400,000 distinct CDR3 sequences in the sample, approximately 20% were seen once. The sequencing sample was made of peripheral blood. These receptors came from a woman aged 18 to 35 with Graves' ophthalmopathy.

The chain has TRBV20-1 and TRBJ1-1, with D hard to call. Germline V CDR1 and CDR2: DFQATT, SNEGSKA (reference sequence). The length of the CDR3 is 11 residues. This chain's CDR3 is CSLRGNTEAFF. Here the CDR3 DNA reads TGCAGCCTGCGGGGGAACACTGAAGCTTTCTTT.

This clonotype occurred many times. The rearrangement links TRBV3-1 to TRBJ2-7, with 10 bases that match TRBD2. CDR1 and CDR2 (germline): LGHDT, YNNKEL (reference sequence). The CDR3 contains 17 residues. The ends lost 3 bases at V and 5 bases at J; junction bases unmatched: 13. As DNA, the CDR3 is TGTGCCAGCAGCCACCTTGGGGTCAGCGGGAGGGCCCACGAGCAGTACTTC. Translation gives CASSHLGVSGRAHEQYF.

This clonotype occurred many times. The V and J genes are TRBV10-2 and TRBJ2-5; D is possibly TRBD2 (6 bases). Germline CDR1 reads WSHSY; CDR2 reads SAAADI. V lost 6 bases and J 5 bases, leaving 10 bases between the germline ends. CDR3 size: 12 residues. CDR3 region: CASRGGTETQYF. CDR3 sequence (DNA): TGCGCCAGCAGGGGGGGAACGGAGACCCAGTACTTC.

V usage is TRBV28 and J usage is TRBJ2-5; TRBD1 agrees at 10 bases. Germline lookup yields CDR1 MDHEN and CDR2 SYDVKM. The CDR3 sequence is 16 residues long. Trimming at V came to 5 bases and at J to 4 bases, leaving 10 bases not matched to a gene. This CDR3 is CASSATGGIGRETQYF. DNA for the CDR3: TGTGCCAGCAGTGCGACAGGGGGCATTGGAAGAGAGACCCAGTACTTC.

This clonotype was recorded at least ten times. This chain uses TRBV28 with TRBJ2-5, with no clear D. Germline CDR1 MDHEN, CDR2 SYDVKM. This CDR3 is 16 amino acids long. V was clipped by 4 bases and J by 0 bases, with 15 bases between them. The CDR3 reads CASSSPPRVYQETQYF. The CDR3, as DNA: TGTGCCAGCAGTTCCCCCCCCCGGGTGTACCAAGAGACCCAGTACTTC.

In its sample, this clonotype was seen a few times. This sequence joins TRBV20-1 and TRBJ1-2; D not resolved. The length of the CDR3 is 13 residues. Germline V gene data show CDR1 as DFQATT and CDR2 as SNEGSKA (reference sequence). V was shortened by 5 bases and J by 0 bases, with 10 bases between the two germline ends. The CDR3 region has the DNA TGCAGTGCTTCAGACAATTCTAACTATGGCTACACCTTC. It encodes CSASDNSNYGYTF.

This clonotype was found many times. The chain couples TRBV6-4 to TRBJ2-2, with TRBD1 matching over 8 bases. The CDR3 covers 20 residues. With V trimmed by 5 bases and J by 1 base, 18 bases remained unmatched. Per the germline V gene, CDR1 is MRHNA and CDR2 is SNTAGT. CDR3 in amino acids: CASSTPSTGTGPLNTGELFF. CDR3 coding DNA: TGTGCCAGCAGTACACCTTCGACCGGGACAGGCCCCCTGAACACCGGGGAGCTGTTTTTT.

The table lists this clonotype with many counts. The chain uses TRBV19 and TRBJ1-2, with D possibly TRBD1 on 6 matching bases. From germline, CDR1 is LNHDA and CDR2 SQIVND (reference sequence). Trimming stripped 2 bases from V and 1 base from J, with 11 bases between. The CDR3 loop spans 15 amino acids. The CDR3 DNA reads as TGTGCCAGTAGTATACCGGGACATCTTAACTATGGCTACACCTTC. This encodes CASSIPGHLNYGYTF.

This clonotype came up many times. This chain connects TRBV12-3 or TRBV12-4 to TRBJ2-7; no clear D. CDR3 length: 14 amino acids. V dropped 6 bases and J dropped 4 bases, with 16 bases sitting between them. The CDR3 DNA reads TGTGCCAGCAGAGTAGGGCTTTCACAGTACGAGCAGTACTTC. This encodes CASRVGLSQYEQYF.

This clonotype came up many times. J is TRBJ2-5 and V is TRBV24-1; 7 bases line up with TRBD1. J lost 0 bases, V lost 0 bases, and 0 bases had no gene match. The length of the CDR3 is 15 residues. Germline V lookup: CDR1 KGHDR, CDR2 SFDVKD. DNA of the CDR3: TGTGCCACCAGTGATTTGGGACAGGACCAAGAGACCCAGTACTTC. Translating gives CATSDLGQDQETQYF.

In its sample, this clonotype was seen many times. The chain uses TRBV10-3 and TRBJ2-7; TRBD1 matches 7 bases. CDR3 length: 17 amino acids. J gave up 0 bases and V 0 bases, and 8 bases lay outside the gene matches. The V gene's germline CDR1 is ENHRY and CDR2 SYGVKD. The DNA of the CDR3 is TGTGCCATCAGTGAGTCGAGAGGGGGCCCGTCCTCCTACGAGCAGTACTTC. It yields the protein CAISESRGGPSSYEQYF.

This clonotype was seen ten or more times. The V gene is TRBV6-2 or TRBV6-3, the J gene TRBJ2-2; D is possibly TRBD2 (6 bases). CDR3 length: 15 residues. In germline, CDR1 is MNHEY, CDR2 SVGEGT. The V and J ends lost 6 bases and 4 bases respectively, with 15 bases between them. CDR3: CASRRRERGTGELFF. In nucleotides, the CDR3 is TGTGCCAGCAGGAGACGGGAGAGGGGCACCGGGGAGCTGTTTTTT.

Many counts were recorded for this clonotype. This chain links TRBV20-1 with TRBJ1-5, with 7 bases identical to TRBD1. V was clipped by 0 bases and J by 5 bases; unmatched bases: 7. This CDR3 has 15 amino acids. Looked up from germline, CDR1 is DFQATT and CDR2 is SNEGSKA (reference sequence). CDR3 in amino acids: CSARDRDSLYQPQHF. The CDR3 DNA sequence: TGCAGTGCTAGAGATCGGGACAGTCTTTATCAGCCCCAGCATTTT.

This chain links TRBV6-1 with TRBJ2-2, with 7 bases identical to TRBD2. Germline CDR1 MNHNS, CDR2 SASEGT. This CDR3 contains 15 residues. V lost 4 bases, J lost 4 bases, and 6 bases stayed unmatched. The chain's CDR3 is CASSAAGEGTGELFF. The DNA for the CDR3 is TGTGCCAGCAGTGCCGCGGGAGAGGGCACCGGGGAGCTGTTTTTT.

This clonotype occurred many times. This rearrangement joins TRBV12-3 or TRBV12-4 to TRBJ1-2; D is unclear. Trimming stripped 3 bases from V and 9 bases from J, with 11 bases between. This CDR3 region has 12 residues. Here the CDR3 reads CASSFRLLRYTF. Written as DNA, the CDR3 is TGTGCCAGCAGTTTTCGGCTGCTCCGCTACACCTTC.

The chain links TRBV20-1 to TRBJ1-1; 8 positions match TRBD1. This CDR3 comprises 14 residues. Germline-derived CDR1 and CDR2 are DFQATT and SNEGSKA (reference sequence). With 4 bases clipped from V and 5 bases from J, the junction kept 9 bases outside the gene matches. In DNA, the CDR3 is TGCAGTGCTATCCACACAGGGGGAGGGACTGAAGCTTTCTTT. Its protein product is CSAIHTGGGTEAFF.

This chain joins TRBV6-1 and TRBJ1-1; D ambiguous. Trimming cost V 0 bases and J 7 bases, with 9 bases left between them. CDR3 length: 13 amino acids. Germline-derived CDR1 and CDR2 are MNHNS and SASEGT. The CDR3: CASSEAFVSEAFF. In nucleotides, the CDR3 is TGTGCCAGCAGTGAAGCGTTCGTCAGTGAAGCTTTCTTT.

This clonotype showed up just a few times. A read error may produce the germline difference seen at one junction end. The chain combines TRBV28 with TRBJ2-5; 9 bases align to TRBD1. The CDR3 is 16 residues long. Germline V CDR1 and CDR2: MDHEN, SYDVKM. The CDR3 DNA is TGTGTCAGCAGTCTCCCCCGGACAGGGGACCAAGAGACCCAGTACTTC. Encoded protein: CVSSLPRTGDQETQYF.

This clonotype was counted many times. The genes are TRBV27 and TRBJ2-6; tentatively, D is TRBD2 (5 bases). CDR3 length: 15 amino acids. V was shortened by 6 bases and J by 0 bases, with 9 bases between the two germline ends. Germline lookup yields CDR1 MNHEY and CDR2 SMNVEV (reference sequence). The CDR3 DNA follows: TGTGCCAGCAGGTCCCGGGGCTCTGGGGCCAACGTCCTGACTTTC. This sequence encodes CASRSRGSGANVLTF.

This clonotype was recorded at least ten times. This chain joins TRBV7-3 and TRBJ1-1; no definite D call. Germline V lookup: CDR1 SGHTA, CDR2 FQGTGA. This CDR3 has 15 amino acids. V dropped 5 bases and J dropped 4 bases, with 17 bases sitting between them. CDR3 in amino acids: CASSISTLAGTEAFF. CDR3 nucleotides: TGTGCCAGCAGCATATCGACCCTGGCGGGCACTGAAGCTTTCTTT.

This clonotype was found many times. The chain couples TRBV12-3 or TRBV12-4 to TRBJ1-6, with 7 bases aligning to TRBD1. This CDR3 has 15 amino acids. V lost 5 bases to trimming and J lost 5 bases; unmatched junction nucleotides: 6. The CDR3 reads CASSRDRANNSPLHF. CDR3 bases: TGTGCCAGCAGTCGAGACAGGGCTAATAATTCACCCCTCCACTTT.

In its sample, this clonotype was seen once. The chain links TRBV5-1 to TRBJ2-7; D is perhaps TRBD1 (6 bases). Per germline, CDR1 SGHRS and CDR2 YFSETQ. The CDR3 has 12 residues. The germline V and J ends were trimmed by 3 bases and 6 bases, with 10 bases remaining between them. The DNA for the CDR3 is TGCGCCAGCAGCTGGGACATGGGCGAGCAGTACTTC. The encoded protein is CASSWDMGEQYF.

This chain links TRBV6-2 or TRBV6-3 with TRBJ1-2; 9 positions match TRBD1. The CDR3 consists of 16 residues. J was trimmed by 0 bases and V by 6 bases; bases with no gene match: 8. The germline CDR1 and CDR2 sequences are MNHEY and SVGEGT. The DNA for the CDR3 is TGTGCCAGCAGCTGGACAGGGGCCGTTCCTAACTATGGCTACACCTTC. Translating gives CASSWTGAVPNYGYTF.